The 9 T cell receptor beta chains in this list originate from one sample, sequenced in a study of Ad26.COV2.S vaccination and SARS-CoV-2 variants. Profiling relied on immunoSEQ multiplex PCR, and the TCRdb table lists in-frame clones only, not all of them. The table records about 350,000 clones, around 90% of them present only once. Source: peripheral blood, taken after recovery from COVID-19. These receptors were taken from a human donor who had recovered from COVID-19.

V is TRBV6-5 and J is TRBJ2-1; 7 nucleotides align to TRBD1. J was trimmed by 1 base and V by 9 bases; bases with no gene match: 9. The CDR3 length is 15 residues. Per germline, CDR1 MNHEY and CDR2 SVGAGI. The CDR3 nucleotides read TGTGCCAGTACGGTGGCACAGGGGTCCTACAATGAGCAGTTCTTC. Its translation is CASTVAQGSYNEQFF.

This clone was observed once. The chain links TRBV19 to TRBJ2-3; no reliable D call. Trimming took 6 bases from V and 3 from J, leaving 16 bases between them. The CDR3 spans 15 residues. Germline lookup yields CDR1 LNHDA and CDR2 SQIVND (reference sequence). In DNA form, the CDR3 reads TGTGCCAGTAGACCCCCCGGGCCAGCGACAGATACGCAGTATTTT. It is translated as CASRPPGPATDTQYF.

This rearrangement joins TRBV19 to TRBJ1-1; no clear D. Trimming left V 5 bases short and J 11 bases short, with 15 bases between. The CDR3 sequence is 12 residues long. CDR1 LNHDA and CDR2 SQIVND come from the germline V gene (reference sequence). CDR3 sequence: CASSLEGLSAFF. DNA of the CDR3: TGTGCCAGTAGTCTTGAAGGTTTGTCCGCTTTCTTT.

V usage is TRBV30 and J usage is TRBJ2-5; possibly TRBD1 for D (6 bases). Trimming cost V 4 bases and J 5 bases, with 32 bases left between them. Per the germline V gene, CDR1 is GTSNPN and CDR2 is SVGIG (reference sequence). This CDR3 comprises 19 residues. Here the CDR3 DNA reads TGTGCCTGGAAGTGGGTACGGGCCAAGGGCAGGGGATGGTCGGAGACCCAGTACTTC. It encodes CAWKWVRAKGRGWSETQYF.

The genes are TRBV5-1 and TRBJ2-2; 12 bases match TRBD2. This CDR3 contains 15 residues. Germline loops: CDR1 SGHRS, CDR2 YFSETQ. Losses at the gene ends were 4 bases for V and 6 bases for J; bases not matched to a gene: 4. Written as DNA, the CDR3 is TGCGCCAGCAGCCAAACTAGCGGGGGGCCCGGGGAGCTGTTTTTT. It yields the protein CASSQTSGGPGELFF.

This chain uses TRBV11-2 with TRBJ2-3; no definite D call. In germline, CDR1 is SGHAT, CDR2 FQNNGV. The ends were cut back, 4 bases at V and 6 bases at J, with 17 bases in the middle. This CDR3 comprises 15 residues. The CDR3 coding sequence is TGTGCCAGCAGCTCGACCCGCCGTACGTGGGATACGCAGTATTTT. This translates into CASSSTRRTWDTQYF. Variable domain in full (rest from reference TRBV11-2 and TRBJ2-3): EAGVAQSPRYKIIEKRQSVAFWCNPISGHATLYWYQQILGQGPKLLIQFQNNGVVDDSQLPKDRFSAERLKGVDSTLKIQPAKLEDSAVYLCASSSTRRTWDTQYFGPGTRLTVL.

CDR3 region: CASRDRVGATEAFF. In DNA, the CDR3 is TGTGCCAGCCGAGACAGGGTAGGGGCGACTGAAGCTTTCTTT. The chain joins TRBV7-3 to TRBJ1-1, with TRBD1 matching 7 bases. Trimming took 8 bases from V and 5 from J; bases not matched to a gene: 11. CDR1 is SGHTA, CDR2 FQGTGA, per germline. This CDR3 comprises 14 residues.

This clone was observed once. CDR3 protein: CASSQPASGGADTQYF. CDR3 DNA sequence: TGTGCCAGCAGCCAGCCCGCTAGCGGGGGGGCAGATACGCAGTATTTT. This chain connects TRBV13 to TRBJ2-3; 12 bases are shared with TRBD2. This CDR3 is built from 16 residues. Germline CDR1 and CDR2: PRHDT and FYEKMQ (reference sequence). With V trimmed by 5 bases and J by 4 bases, 7 bases remained unmatched.

The V and J genes are TRBV4-1 and TRBJ1-3, with TRBD1 as a possible D gene (6 bases). V lost 5 bases and J lost 2, with 13 bases in between. This CDR3 has 15 amino acids. Germline V lookup: CDR1 MGHRA, CDR2 YSYEKL. As DNA, the CDR3 is TGCGCCAGCAGCTGGGGGCAGGGGACTGGAAACACCATATATTTT. Protein: CASSWGQGTGNTIYF.